This T cell receptor beta chain was obtained from a study of T cell clonality in common variable immunodeficiency. Study-wide points: Patient heterogeneity in the CVID cohort limited correlations between repertoire features and clinical complications.

CDR1 SQVTM and CDR2 ANQGSEA come from the germline V gene. CDR3 length equals 13 residues. V shed 5 bases and J 7 bases; nucleotides not matched to a gene: 9. This clone was picked up many times. Its antigen is still unknown. The sequence runs out 3 residues before the end of the CDR3; the remainder is reconstructed from the germline J gene. Sequenced by immunoSEQ multiplex PCR; TCRdb stores in-frame clones only, minus some. The specimen gives about 47,000 clones without singletons; the ten biggest hold more than 2%. The clonotype originates from a person between 18 and 75 years old in good health. V and J are TRBV29-1 and TRBJ2-5; 8 bases map to TRBD2. The specimen was peripheral blood mononuclear cells. Partial CDR3 DNA: TGCAGCGTTTCAAGATCCAGCGGGGGGACC. Its translation is CSVSRSSGGT. The full-length CDR3 reads as CSVSRSSGGTQYF.